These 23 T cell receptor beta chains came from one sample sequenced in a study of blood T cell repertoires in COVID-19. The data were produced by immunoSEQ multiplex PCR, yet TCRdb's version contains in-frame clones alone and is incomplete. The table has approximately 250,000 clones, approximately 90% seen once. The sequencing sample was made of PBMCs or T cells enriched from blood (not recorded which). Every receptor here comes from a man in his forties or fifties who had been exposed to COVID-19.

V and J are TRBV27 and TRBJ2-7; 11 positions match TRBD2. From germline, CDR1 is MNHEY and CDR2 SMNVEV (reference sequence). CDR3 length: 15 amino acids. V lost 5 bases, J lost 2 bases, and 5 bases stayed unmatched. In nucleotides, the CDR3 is TGTGCCAGCAGTAGACTAGCGGGATTAACCTACGAGCAGTACTTC. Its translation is CASSRLAGLTYEQYF.

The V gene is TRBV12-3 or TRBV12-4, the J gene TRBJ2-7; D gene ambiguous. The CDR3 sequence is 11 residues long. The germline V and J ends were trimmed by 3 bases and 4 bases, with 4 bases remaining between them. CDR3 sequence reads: CASSFEYEQYF. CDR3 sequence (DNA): TGTGCCAGCAGTTTCGAGTACGAGCAGTACTTC.

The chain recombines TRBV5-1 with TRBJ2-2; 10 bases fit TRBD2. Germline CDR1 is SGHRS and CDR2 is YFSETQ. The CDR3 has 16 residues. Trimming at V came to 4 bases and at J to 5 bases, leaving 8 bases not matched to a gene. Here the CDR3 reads CASSMLAGVGTGELFF. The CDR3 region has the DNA TGCGCCAGCAGCATGCTAGCGGGAGTGGGGACCGGGGAGCTGTTTTTT.

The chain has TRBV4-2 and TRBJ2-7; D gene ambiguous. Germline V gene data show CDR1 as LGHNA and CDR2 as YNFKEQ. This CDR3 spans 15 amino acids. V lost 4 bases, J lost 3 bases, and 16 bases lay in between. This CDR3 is CASSPTHQASYEQYF. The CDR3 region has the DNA TGTGCCAGCAGCCCGACCCACCAGGCCAGCTACGAGCAGTACTTC.

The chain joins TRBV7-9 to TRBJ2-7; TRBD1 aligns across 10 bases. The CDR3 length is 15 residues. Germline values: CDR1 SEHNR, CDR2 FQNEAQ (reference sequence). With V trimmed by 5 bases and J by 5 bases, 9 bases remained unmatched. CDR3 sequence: CASSGAGTGVHEQYF. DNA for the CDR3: TGTGCCAGCAGCGGAGCCGGGACAGGGGTCCACGAGCAGTACTTC.

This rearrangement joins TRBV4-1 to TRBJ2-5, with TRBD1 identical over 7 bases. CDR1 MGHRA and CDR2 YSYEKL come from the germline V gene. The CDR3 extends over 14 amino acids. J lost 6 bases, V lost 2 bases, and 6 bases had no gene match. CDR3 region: CASSQPGGSQTQYF. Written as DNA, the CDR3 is TGCGCCAGCAGCCAACCAGGGGGTTCGCAGACCCAGTACTTC.

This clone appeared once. The CDR3 bases are TGCGCCAGCAGCTTGGGGGTACAGGGCCCCAGCGTGGCTTTCTTT. This sequence encodes CASSLGVQGPSVAFF. This rearrangement joins TRBV5-1 to TRBJ1-1; a weak D match, TRBD1 (6 bases). Germline CDR1 and CDR2: SGHRS and YFSETQ. This CDR3 comprises 15 residues. With 0 bases removed from V and 11 bases from J, the gap between germline ends came to 20 bases.

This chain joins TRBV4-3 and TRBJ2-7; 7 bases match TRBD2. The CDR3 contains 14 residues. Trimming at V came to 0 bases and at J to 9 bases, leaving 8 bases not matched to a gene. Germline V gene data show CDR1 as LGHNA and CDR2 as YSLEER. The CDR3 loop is CASSQEGGRGWQYF. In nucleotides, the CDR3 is TGCGCCAGCAGCCAAGAGGGGGGGAGGGGTTGGCAGTACTTC.

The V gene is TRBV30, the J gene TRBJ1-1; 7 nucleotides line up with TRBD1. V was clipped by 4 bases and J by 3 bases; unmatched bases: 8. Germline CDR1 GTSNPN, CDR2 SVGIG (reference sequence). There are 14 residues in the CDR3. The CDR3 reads CAWTFGQGDTEAFF. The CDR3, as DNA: TGTGCCTGGACTTTTGGTCAGGGGGACACTGAAGCTTTCTTT.

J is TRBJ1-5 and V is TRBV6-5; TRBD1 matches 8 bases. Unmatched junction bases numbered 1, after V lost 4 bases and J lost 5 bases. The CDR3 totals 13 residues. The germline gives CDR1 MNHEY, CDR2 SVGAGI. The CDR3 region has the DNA TGTGCCAGCAGTTCGACAGGGGATCAGCCCCAGCATTTT. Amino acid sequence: CASSSTGDQPQHF.

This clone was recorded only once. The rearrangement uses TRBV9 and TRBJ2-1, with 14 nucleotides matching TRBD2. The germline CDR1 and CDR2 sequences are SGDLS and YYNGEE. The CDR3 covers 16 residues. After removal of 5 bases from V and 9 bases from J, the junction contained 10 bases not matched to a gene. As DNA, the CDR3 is TGTGCCAGCAGTCCCTCCGGGACTAGCGGGAGTCTTGAGCAGTTCTTC. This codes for CASSPSGTSGSLEQFF.

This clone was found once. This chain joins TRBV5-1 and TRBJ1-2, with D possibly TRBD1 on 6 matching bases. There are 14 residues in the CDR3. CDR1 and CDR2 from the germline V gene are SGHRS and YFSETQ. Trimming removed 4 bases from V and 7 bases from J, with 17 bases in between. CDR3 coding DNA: TGCGCCAGCAGCCAGCCGGGGGGGCGGTTTGGCTACACCTTC. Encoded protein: CASSQPGGRFGYTF.

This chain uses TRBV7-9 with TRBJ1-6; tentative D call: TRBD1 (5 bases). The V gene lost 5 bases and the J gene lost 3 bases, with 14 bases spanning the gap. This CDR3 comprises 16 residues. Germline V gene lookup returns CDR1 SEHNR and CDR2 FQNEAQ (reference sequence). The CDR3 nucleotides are TGTGCCAGCAGCCCCCCTACCGGGGGCTATAATTCACCCCTCCACTTT. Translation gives CASSPPTGGYNSPLHF. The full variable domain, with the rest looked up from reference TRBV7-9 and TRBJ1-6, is DTGVSQNPRHKITKRGQNVTFRCDPISEHNRLYWYRQTLGQGPEFLTYFQNEAQLEKSRLLSDRFSAERPKGSFSTLEIQRTEQGDSAMYLCASSPPTGGYNSPLHFGNGTRLTVT.

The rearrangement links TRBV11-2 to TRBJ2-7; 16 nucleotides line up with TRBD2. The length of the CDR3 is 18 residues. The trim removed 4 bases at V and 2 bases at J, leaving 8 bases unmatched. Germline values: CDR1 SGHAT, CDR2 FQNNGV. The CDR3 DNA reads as TGTGCCAGCAGCTCCGCCGGGACTAGCGGGAGGGAGACCTACGAGCAGTACTTC. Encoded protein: CASSSAGTSGRETYEQYF.

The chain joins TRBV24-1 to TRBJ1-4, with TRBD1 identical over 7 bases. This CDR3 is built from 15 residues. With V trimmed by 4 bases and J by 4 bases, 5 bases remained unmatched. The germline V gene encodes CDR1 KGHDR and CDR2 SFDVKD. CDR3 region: CATSESTGINEKLFF. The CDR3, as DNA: TGTGCCACCAGTGAATCGACAGGGATTAATGAAAAACTGTTTTTT.

The CDR3 reads CATSRGEGASYGYTF. The CDR3 bases are TGTGCCACCAGCAGGGGGGAGGGAGCCAGCTATGGCTACACCTTC. The chain recombines TRBV15 with TRBJ1-2; D possibly corresponds to TRBD1 (5 bases). V was clipped by 3 bases and J by 4 bases, with 15 bases between them. The CDR3 sequence is 15 residues long. The germline V gene has CDR1 LNHNV and CDR2 YYDKDF (reference sequence).

This CDR3 reads CASSTQGAWGNEQFF. The CDR3 coding sequence is TGTGCCAGTAGTACACAGGGGGCATGGGGGAATGAGCAGTTCTTC. The rearrangement links TRBV19 to TRBJ2-1; 9 nucleotides match TRBD1. V lost 4 bases to trimming and J lost 7 bases; unmatched junction nucleotides: 8. Looked up from germline, CDR1 is LNHDA and CDR2 is SQIVND (reference sequence). The CDR3 runs 15 residues.

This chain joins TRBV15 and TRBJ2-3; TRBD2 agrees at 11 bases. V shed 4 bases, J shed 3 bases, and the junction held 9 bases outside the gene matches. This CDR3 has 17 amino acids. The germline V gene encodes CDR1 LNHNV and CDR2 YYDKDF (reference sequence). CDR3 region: CATSKGVTSGKTDTQYF. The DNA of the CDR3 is TGTGCCACCAGCAAAGGGGTGACTAGCGGGAAAACAGATACGCAGTATTTT.

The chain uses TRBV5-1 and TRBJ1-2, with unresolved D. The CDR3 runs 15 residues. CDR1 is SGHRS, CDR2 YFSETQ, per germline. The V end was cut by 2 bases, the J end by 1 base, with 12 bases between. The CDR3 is CASSLSTGFNYGYTF. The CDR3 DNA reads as TGCGCCAGCAGCTTATCGACGGGATTTAACTATGGCTACACCTTC. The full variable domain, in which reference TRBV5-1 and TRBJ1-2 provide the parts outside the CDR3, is KAGVTQTPRYLIKTRGQQVTLSCSPISGHRSVSWYQQTPGQGLQFLFEYFSETQRNKGNFPGRFSGRQFSNSRSEMNVSTLELGDSALYLCASSLSTGFNYGYTFGSGTRLTVV.

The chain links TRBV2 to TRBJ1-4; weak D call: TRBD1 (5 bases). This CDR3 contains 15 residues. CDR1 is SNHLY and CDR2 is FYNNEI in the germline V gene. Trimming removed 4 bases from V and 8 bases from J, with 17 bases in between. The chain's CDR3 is CASSAPGGLREKLFF. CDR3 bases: TGTGCCAGCAGTGCCCCCGGGGGGTTGCGGGAAAAACTGTTTTTT.

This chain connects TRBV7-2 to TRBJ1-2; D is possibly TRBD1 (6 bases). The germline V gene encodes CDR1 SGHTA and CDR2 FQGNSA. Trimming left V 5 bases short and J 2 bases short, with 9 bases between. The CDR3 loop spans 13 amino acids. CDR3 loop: CASSAGTNYGYTF. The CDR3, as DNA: TGTGCCAGCAGCGCCGGGACAAACTATGGCTACACCTTC.

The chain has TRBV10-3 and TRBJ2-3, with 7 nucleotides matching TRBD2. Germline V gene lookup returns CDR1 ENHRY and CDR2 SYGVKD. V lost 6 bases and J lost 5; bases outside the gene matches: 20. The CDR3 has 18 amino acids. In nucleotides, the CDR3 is TGTGCCATCAGCCGAAAGAGAGGAGAGGGAGGGTTCTTAGATACGCAGTATTTT. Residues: CAISRKRGEGGFLDTQYF.

The CDR3 sequence is CASSPSRDRGEEKLFF. The CDR3 bases are TGTGCCAGCAGCCCCAGCCGGGACAGGGGAGAAGAAAAACTGTTTTTT. The gene calls are TRBV7-9 and TRBJ1-4; 10 positions agree with TRBD1. The junction had 11 bases not matched to a gene; V was cut back by 5 bases and J by 8 bases. Germline lookup yields CDR1 SEHNR and CDR2 FQNEAQ (reference sequence). CDR3 size: 16 residues.